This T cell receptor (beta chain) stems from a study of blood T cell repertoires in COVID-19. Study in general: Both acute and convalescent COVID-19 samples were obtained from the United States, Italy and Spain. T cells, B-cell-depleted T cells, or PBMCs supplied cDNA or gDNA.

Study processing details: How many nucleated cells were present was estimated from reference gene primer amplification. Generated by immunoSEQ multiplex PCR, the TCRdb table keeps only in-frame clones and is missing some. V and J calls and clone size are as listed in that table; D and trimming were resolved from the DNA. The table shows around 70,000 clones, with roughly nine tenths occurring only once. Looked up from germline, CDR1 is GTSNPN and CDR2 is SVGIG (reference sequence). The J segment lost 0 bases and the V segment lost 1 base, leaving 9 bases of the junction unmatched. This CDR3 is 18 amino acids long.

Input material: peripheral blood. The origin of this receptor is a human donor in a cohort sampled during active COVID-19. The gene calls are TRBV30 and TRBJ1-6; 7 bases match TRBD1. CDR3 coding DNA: TGTGCCTGGAGTGCCACCCGGGACAGTCTCTCCTATAATTCACCCCTCCACTTT. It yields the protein CAWSATRDSLSYNSPLHF.